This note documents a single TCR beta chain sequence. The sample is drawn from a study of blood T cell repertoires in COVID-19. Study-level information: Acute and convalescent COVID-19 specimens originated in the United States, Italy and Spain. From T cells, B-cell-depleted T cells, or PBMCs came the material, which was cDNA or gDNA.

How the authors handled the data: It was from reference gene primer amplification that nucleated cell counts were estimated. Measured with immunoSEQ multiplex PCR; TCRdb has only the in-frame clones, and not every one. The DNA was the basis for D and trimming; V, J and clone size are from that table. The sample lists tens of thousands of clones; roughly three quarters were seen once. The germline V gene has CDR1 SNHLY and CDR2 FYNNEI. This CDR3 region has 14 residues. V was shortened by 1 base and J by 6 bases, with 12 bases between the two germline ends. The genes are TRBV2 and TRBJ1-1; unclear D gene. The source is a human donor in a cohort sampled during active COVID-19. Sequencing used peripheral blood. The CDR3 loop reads CASSEVSRLSEAFF. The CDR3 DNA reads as TGTGCCAGCAGTGAAGTTAGCCGTTTGTCTGAAGCTTTCTTT.